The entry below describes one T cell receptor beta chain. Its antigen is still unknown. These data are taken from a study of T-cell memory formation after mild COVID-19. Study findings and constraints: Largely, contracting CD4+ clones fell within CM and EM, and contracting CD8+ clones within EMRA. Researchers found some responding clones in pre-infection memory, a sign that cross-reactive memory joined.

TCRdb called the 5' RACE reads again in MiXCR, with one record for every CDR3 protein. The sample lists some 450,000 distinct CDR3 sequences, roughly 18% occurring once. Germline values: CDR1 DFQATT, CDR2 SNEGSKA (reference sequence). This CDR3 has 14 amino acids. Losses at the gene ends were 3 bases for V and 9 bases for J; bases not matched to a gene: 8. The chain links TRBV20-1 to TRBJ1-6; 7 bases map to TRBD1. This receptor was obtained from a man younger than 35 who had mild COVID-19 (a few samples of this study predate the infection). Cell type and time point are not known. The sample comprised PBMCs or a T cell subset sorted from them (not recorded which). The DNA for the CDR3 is TGCAGTGCTAGCCGGGACAGACCCTCTTCACCCCTCCACTTT. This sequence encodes CSASRDRPSSPLHF.